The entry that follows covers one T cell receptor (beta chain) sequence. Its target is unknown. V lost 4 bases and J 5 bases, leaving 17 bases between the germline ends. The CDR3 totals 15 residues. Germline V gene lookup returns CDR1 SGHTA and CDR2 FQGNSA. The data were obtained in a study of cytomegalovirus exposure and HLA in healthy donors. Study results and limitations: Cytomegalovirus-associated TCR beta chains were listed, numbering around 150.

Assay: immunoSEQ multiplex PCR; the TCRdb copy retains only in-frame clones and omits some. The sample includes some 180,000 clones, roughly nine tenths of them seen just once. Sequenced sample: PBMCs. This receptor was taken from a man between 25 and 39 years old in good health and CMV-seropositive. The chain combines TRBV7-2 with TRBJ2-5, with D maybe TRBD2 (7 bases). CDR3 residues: CASSYLGAGVETQYF. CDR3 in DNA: TGTGCCAGCAGCTACCTGGGGGCGGGAGTGGAGACCCAGTACTTC.